This TCR beta chain was sequenced in a study of blood T cell repertoires in COVID-19. Study information: The origin of the acute and convalescent COVID-19 samples was the United States, Italy and Spain. Sources were T cells, B-cell-depleted T cells, or PBMCs; the material itself was cDNA or gDNA.

Original processing notes: How many nucleated cells were present was estimated from reference gene primer amplification. Assay used: immunoSEQ multiplex PCR; TCRdb lists only in-frame clones, some missing. Clonal size and the V and J genes are those of that table, whereas D and trimming came from the DNA. The sample yields approximately 230,000 clones, 88% seen once. This CDR3 is built from 19 residues. Trimming took 2 bases from V and 2 from J, leaving 21 bases between them. Germline V gives CDR1 MNHEY, CDR2 SVGEGT. What was sequenced was PBMCs or T cells enriched from blood (not recorded which). The TCR originated in a woman aged 50 to 65 with acute COVID-19. The chain uses TRBV6-2 or TRBV6-3 and TRBJ2-2; tentative D call: TRBD2 (6 bases). The chain's CDR3 is CASSYPWFIAGPNTGELFF. The CDR3 DNA reads TGTGCCAGCAGTTACCCATGGTTTATCGCGGGACCCAACACCGGGGAGCTGTTTTTT.